The 21 T cell receptor beta chains below were found in one sample sequenced in a study of T cell responses to AZD1222 COVID-19 vaccine. Clones were sequenced by immunoSEQ multiplex PCR, and TCRdb holds only the in-frame ones, with some missing. The table lists around 140,000 clones, about 82% of them singletons. Source: peripheral blood, taken 28 days after the second AZD1222 dose. Every receptor here comes from an adult who received the AZD1222 COVID-19 vaccine.

The V call is TRBV7-9, the J call TRBJ2-2; D unclear. The CDR3 extends over 9 amino acids. Germline V gene sequence: CDR1 SEHNR, CDR2 FQNEAQ (reference sequence). V lost 8 bases and J 8 bases, leaving 3 bases between the germline ends. The CDR3 coding sequence is TGTGCCAGCCAGGGGGAGCTGTTTTTT. It encodes CASQGELFF.

The chain has TRBV27 and TRBJ2-1, with 11 bases lining up with TRBD2. There are 15 residues in the CDR3. From germline, CDR1 is MNHEY and CDR2 SMNVEV (reference sequence). V lost 3 bases, J lost 7 bases, and 5 bases stayed unmatched. CDR3 amino acids: CASSLASGRTNEQFF. CDR3 in DNA: TGTGCCAGCAGTTTGGCTAGCGGGAGGACTAATGAGCAGTTCTTC.

The V and J genes are TRBV6-5 and TRBJ1-2; perhaps TRBD1 as D (6 bases). Trimming removed 5 bases at V and 4 bases at J, with 8 bases between. CDR1 is MNHEY, CDR2 SVGAGI, per germline. This CDR3 spans 12 amino acids. As DNA, the CDR3 is TGTGCCAGCAGTCAGGGGCTCTATGGCTACACCTTC. Translating gives CASSQGLYGYTF.

J is TRBJ1-1 and V is TRBV5-6, with 7 positions matching TRBD1. Looked up from germline, CDR1 is SGHDT and CDR2 is YYEEEE. V was clipped by 0 bases and J by 2 bases; unmatched bases: 4. The CDR3 spans 15 residues. The CDR3 here is CASSLVWDRNTEAFF. Written as DNA, the CDR3 is TGTGCCAGCAGCTTGGTTTGGGACAGAAACACTGAAGCTTTCTTT.

The genes are TRBV7-9 and TRBJ2-1; 9 bases match TRBD2. This CDR3 region has 17 residues. The ends lost 5 bases at V and 2 bases at J; junction bases unmatched: 10. CDR1 and CDR2 (germline): SEHNR, FQNEAQ (reference sequence). Here the CDR3 reads CASSREPQREAYNEQFF. In DNA, the CDR3 is TGTGCCAGCAGCCGTGAACCGCAGCGGGAGGCCTACAATGAGCAGTTCTTC. Variable domain in full (rest from reference TRBV7-9 and TRBJ2-1): DTGVSQNPRHKITKRGQNVTFRCDPISEHNRLYWYRQTLGQGPEFLTYFQNEAQLEKSRLLSDRFSAERPKGSFSTLEIQRTEQGDSAMYLCASSREPQREAYNEQFFGPGTRLTVL.

The chain uses TRBV19 and TRBJ1-2; TRBD1 matches at 9 bases. Trimming removed 3 bases from V and 1 base from J; junction bases left unmatched: 3. This CDR3 has 15 residues. Per germline, CDR1 LNHDA and CDR2 SQIVND (reference sequence). This chain's CDR3 is CASSIGGQGNYGYTF. As DNA, the CDR3 is TGTGCCAGTAGTATTGGGGGACAGGGTAACTATGGCTACACCTTC.

The chain carries TRBV5-1 and TRBJ2-1, with a tentative D call TRBD2 (7 bases). In germline, CDR1 is SGHRS, CDR2 YFSETQ. Trimming shortened V by 2 bases and J by 3 bases, and 15 bases separated the two germline ends. This CDR3 comprises 16 residues. The CDR3 DNA reads TGCGCCAGCAGCTTCACGGGGGCTAGCGGCTACAATGAGCAGTTCTTC. It is translated as CASSFTGASGYNEQFF. The whole variable domain, filled in from reference TRBV5-1 and TRBJ2-1, reads KAGVTQTPRYLIKTRGQQVTLSCSPISGHRSVSWYQQTPGQGLQFLFEYFSETQRNKGNFPGRFSGRQFSNSRSEMNVSTLELGDSALYLCASSFTGASGYNEQFFGPGTRLTVL.

The chain uses TRBV6-1 and TRBJ1-2; D is unclear. CDR1 is MNHNS and CDR2 is SASEGT in the germline V gene. The CDR3 is made up of 13 amino acids. V was cut by 1 base and J by 7 bases, with 10 bases left in between. The DNA of the CDR3 is TGTGCCAGCAGTGAAGAGCCACCCTCTGGCTACACCTTC. Amino acid sequence: CASSEEPPSGYTF.

The chain has TRBV28 and TRBJ1-6; tentatively, D is TRBD1 (5 bases). Germline CDR1 MDHEN, CDR2 SYDVKM. CDR3 length: 16 amino acids. Trimming removed 6 bases at V and 5 bases at J, with 17 bases between. CDR3 loop: CASSFLGRDDNSPLHF. The CDR3 region has the DNA TGTGCCAGCAGCTTCCTAGGCCGGGACGATAATTCACCCCTCCACTTT.

This chain links TRBV14 with TRBJ1-2; D perhaps matches TRBD1 (5 bases). V shed 3 bases and J shed 4 bases, with 9 bases lying between them. Germline CDR1 reads SGHDN; CDR2 reads FVKESK. CDR3 length: 13 residues. In DNA form, the CDR3 reads TGTGCCAGCAGCCAGAAAGACAGCTATGGCTACACCTTC. Translating gives CASSQKDSYGYTF.

The chain joins TRBV30 to TRBJ2-5, with a weak D call TRBD1 (6 bases). Germline V CDR1 and CDR2: GTSNPN, SVGIG (reference sequence). Trimming cost V 0 bases and J 5 bases, with 13 bases left between them. CDR3 length: 14 residues. The CDR3 spells CAWSVGGGGETQYF. The CDR3 DNA follows: TGTGCCTGGAGTGTGGGTGGGGGCGGTGAGACCCAGTACTTC.

The chain combines TRBV19 with TRBJ1-4; TRBD1 agrees at 8 bases. V was clipped by 4 bases and J by 5 bases; unmatched bases: 9. CDR3 size: 16 residues. CDR1 LNHDA and CDR2 SQIVND come from the germline V gene (reference sequence). CDR3: CASSTTGGKTNEKLFF. DNA of the CDR3: TGTGCCAGTAGTACCACAGGGGGAAAGACGAATGAAAAACTGTTTTTT.

The V and J genes are TRBV11-2 and TRBJ2-7; D may correspond to TRBD1 or TRBD2 (5 bases each). Trimming cost V 3 bases and J 3 bases, with 12 bases left between them. The CDR3 has 14 residues. Germline CDR1 reads SGHAT; CDR2 reads FQNNGV. CDR3 coding DNA: TGTGCCAGCAGCTTCGGGACGGCGAACTACGAGCAGTACTTC. Translating gives CASSFGTANYEQYF.

The rearrangement uses TRBV18 and TRBJ1-3; D possibly corresponds to TRBD1 (5 bases). This CDR3 region has 13 residues. Germline V gives CDR1 KGHSH, CDR2 LQKENI. V gave up 5 bases and J gave up 3 bases, with 8 bases separating them. Here the CDR3 reads CASSTGIGNTIYF. For the CDR3, the DNA is TGTGCCAGCTCAACAGGCATTGGAAACACCATATATTTT.

The chain combines TRBV5-6 with TRBJ2-1; D is unclear. The V end was cut by 0 bases, the J end by 3 bases, with 13 bases between. The CDR3 contains 16 residues. Germline V gene sequence: CDR1 SGHDT, CDR2 YYEEEE. The CDR3 nucleotides are TGTGCCAGCAGCTTGGATTCTGGGCTAGACTACAATGAGCAGTTCTTC. Residues: CASSLDSGLDYNEQFF.

This clone appeared a few times. The chain links TRBV19 to TRBJ1-2; D ambiguous. The CDR3 loop spans 14 amino acids. V lost 5 bases and J 4 bases, leaving 14 bases between the germline ends. Germline V gives CDR1 LNHDA, CDR2 SQIVND (reference sequence). The CDR3 nucleotides read TGTGCCAGTAGTCCGACTGACCGCCCCTATGGCTACACCTTC. As protein: CASSPTDRPYGYTF.

This clone was counted a few times. The chain joins TRBV6-5 to TRBJ1-5; TRBD1 is a possible D gene (6 bases). Germline V gene data show CDR1 as MNHEY and CDR2 as SVGAGI. V lost 6 bases and J 3 bases, leaving 9 bases between the germline ends. CDR3 length: 13 residues. Here the CDR3 reads CASSGDNNQPQHF. The CDR3 DNA reads as TGTGCCAGCAGCGGGGACAACAATCAGCCCCAGCATTTT.

This chain links TRBV18 with TRBJ1-2; TRBD1 aligns across 8 bases. CDR1 and CDR2 from the germline V gene are KGHSH and LQKENI. CDR3 size: 13 residues. The V gene end was trimmed by 4 bases and the J gene end by 8 bases; junction bases not matched to a gene: 6. This CDR3 is CASSLGQGEGYTF. DNA for the CDR3: TGTGCCAGCTCACTCGGACAGGGTGAGGGCTACACCTTC.

This clone was seen only a few times. This sequence joins TRBV19 and TRBJ1-1, with TRBD1 as a possible D gene (6 bases). CDR1 and CDR2 from the germline V gene are LNHDA and SQIVND (reference sequence). The CDR3 runs 14 residues. V was trimmed by 4 bases and J by 4 bases, leaving 13 bases between them. The CDR3 is CASSSTGIGTEAFF. The CDR3 bases are TGTGCCAGTAGTAGTACAGGGATTGGCACTGAAGCTTTCTTT.

V and J are TRBV20-1 and TRBJ2-3; 9 bases line up with TRBD2. V dropped 3 bases and J dropped 0; count of bases not matched to a gene: 4. Germline CDR1 and CDR2: DFQATT and SNEGSKA (reference sequence). The CDR3 has 15 amino acids. The DNA for the CDR3 is TGCAGTGCTAGTTTGCGGGAGGGGAGCACAGATACGCAGTATTTT. Its translation is CSASLREGSTDTQYF.

The V and J genes are TRBV2 and TRBJ2-1; possibly TRBD1 for D (6 bases). The germline gives CDR1 SNHLY, CDR2 FYNNEI. The CDR3 is 13 residues long. Trimming shortened V by 10 bases and J by 0 bases, and 10 bases separated the two germline ends. CDR3 protein: CAITGTSYNEQFF. Written as DNA, the CDR3 is TGTGCCATAACAGGGACCTCCTACAATGAGCAGTTCTTC.